Listed below are T cell receptor beta chains from one sample, sequenced in a study of cytomegalovirus exposure and HLA in healthy donors. Clones were sequenced by immunoSEQ multiplex PCR, and TCRdb holds only the in-frame ones, with some missing. The repertoire consists of some 130,000 clones, with 75% to 90% occurring once and the leading ten covering about 1.2%. What was sequenced was PBMCs. These receptors all stem from a woman under 30 in good health and CMV-seronegative. The CDR3 runs from the conserved cysteine through the conserved F or W. The order of the fields is J gene, clone size, V gene, D gene, CDR3 protein, CDR3 DNA. A D gene is named only where the DNA matches it firmly. Size is omitted from some rows. Given values are once, few, many or a class for expanded clones.

TRBJ1-1	-	TRBV7-3	TRBD1	CASSRDRDSGKAFF	TGTGCCAGCAGCCGGGACAGGGATTCCGGTAAAGCTTTCTTT
TRBJ2-3	-	TRBV4-2	-	CASSRLTSTDTQYF	TGTGCCAGCAGCCGACTAACTAGCACAGATACGCAGTATTTT
TRBJ2-7	few	TRBV4-1	-	CASSQDSPGYEQYF	TGCGCCAGCAGCCAAGATTCTCCCGGCTACGAGCAGTACTTC
TRBJ2-1	-	TRBV10-3	-	CAIGTQSPRGEQFF	TGTGCCATCGGGACACAGAGCCCCCGGGGTGAGCAGTTCTTC
TRBJ1-5	few	TRBV2	-	CASSVSQGKPQHF	TGTGCCAGCAGTGTTTCCCAGGGAAAGCCCCAGCATTTT
TRBJ1-2	-	TRBV15	-	CATSTGQNYGYTF	TGTGCCACCAGCACAGGACAGAACTATGGCTACACCTTC
TRBJ2-7	once	TRBV18	TRBD1	CASSRTGTGPYEQYF	TGTGCCAGCTCACGCACCGGGACAGGGCCCTACGAGCAGTACTTC
TRBJ1-2	-	TRBV19	TRBD1	CASSILPRTGHDGYTF	TGTGCCAGTAGTATACTACCTAGGACAGGGCATGATGGCTACACCTTC
TRBJ1-2	few	TRBV7-8	-	CASSLARDGYTF	TGTGCCAGCAGCTTAGCGAGGGATGGCTACACCTTC
TRBJ2-3	few	TRBV10-2	TRBD2	CASSRASGGGTDTQYF	TGCGCCAGCAGTAGAGCTAGCGGGGGGGGCACAGATACGCAGTATTTT
TRBJ1-2	once	TRBV19	-	CASSTGQHYGYTF	TGTGCCAGTAGTACCGGACAGCACTATGGCTACACCTTC
TRBJ2-7	few	TRBV11-3	-	CASSLEGGYEQYF	TGTGCCAGCAGCCTAGAAGGGGGATACGAGCAGTACTTC
TRBJ1-3	-	TRBV10-3	-	CAILSRENTIYF	TGTGCCATCCTCTCCAGGGAAAACACCATATATTTT
TRBJ1-4	-	TRBV29-1	TRBD1	CSVDLGTGANEKLFF	TGCAGCGTTGATTTAGGGACAGGGGCTAATGAAAAACTGTTTTTT
TRBJ1-5	-	TRBV10-3	-	CAISGETASNQPQHF	TGTGCCATCAGTGGAGAGACTGCAAGCAATCAGCCCCAGCATTTT
TRBJ1-5	-	TRBV5-6	TRBD1	CASSRGQGASYGQPQHF	TGTGCCAGCAGCAGAGGACAGGGGGCGTCCTATGGTCAGCCCCAGCATTTT
TRBJ1-6	-	TRBV18	-	CASSPMGQGGSYNSPLHF	TGTGCCAGCTCACCAATGGGGCAGGGAGGATCCTATAATTCACCCCTCCACTTT
TRBJ1-6	-	TRBV6-1	TRBD1	CASGGQGIYNSPLHF	TGTGCCAGCGGTGGACAGGGGATCTATAATTCACCCCTCCACTTT
TRBJ2-2	-	TRBV6-4	TRBD1	CASRYRGDTGELFF	TGTGCCAGCAGATACAGGGGCGACACCGGGGAGCTGTTTTTT
TRBJ1-1	-	TRBV7-6	-	CASSLVVETEAFF	TGTGCCAGCAGCTTAGTTGTTGAGACTGAAGCTTTCTTT
TRBJ2-3	-	TRBV6-6	TRBD2	CASSYLAGYSTDTQYF	TGTGCCAGCAGTTACCTAGCGGGGTATAGCACAGATACGCAGTATTTT
TRBJ1-1	-	TRBV4-1	-	CASSQAITGSTEAFF	TGCGCCAGCAGCCAGGCAATAACAGGGAGCACTGAAGCTTTCTTT
TRBJ1-4	-	TRBV4-2	-	CASSRVVEKLFF	TGTGCCAGCAGTCGGGTAGTGGAAAAACTGTTTTTT
TRBJ1-4	once	TRBV12-5	-	CASGLVRGGTNEKLFF	TGTGCTAGTGGTTTGGTACGGGGAGGGACTAATGAAAAACTGTTTTTT
TRBJ2-1	-	TRBV2	TRBD1	CASSPPFGQDYNEQFF	TGTGCCAGCAGTCCCCCCTTTGGACAGGACTACAATGAGCAGTTCTTC
TRBJ1-3	few	TRBV15	-	CATSRPLGGAGNTIYF	TGTGCCACCAGCAGACCCCTAGGGGGGGCTGGAAACACCATATATTTT
TRBJ1-2	-	TRBV5-4	-	CASSPLKQESYGYTF	TGTGCCAGCAGCCCTCTGAAACAGGAATCGTATGGCTACACCTTC
TRBJ2-5	-	TRBV5-6	TRBD2	CASSPLFRGERETQYF	TGTGCCAGCAGCCCCCTCTTTCGGGGGGAGCGGGAGACCCAGTACTTC
TRBJ1-2	-	TRBV5-1	-	CASSLALGSGYGYTF	TGCGCCAGCAGCTTGGCCCTGGGCAGTGGCTATGGCTACACCTTC
TRBJ1-2	-	TRBV5-4	TRBD1	CASSSGGGAYGYTF	TGTGCCAGCAGCTCCGGAGGGGGCGCCTATGGCTACACCTTC
TRBJ2-6	-	TRBV6-1	-	CASSEFKSSGANVLTF	TGTGCCAGCAGTGAATTTAAGAGCTCTGGGGCCAACGTCCTGACTTTC
TRBJ1-6	-	TRBV6-5	-	CASSYYGAGSNSPLHF	TGTGCCAGCAGTTACTATGGGGCAGGTTCGAATTCACCCCTCCACTTT
TRBJ2-7	-	TRBV5-4	TRBD2	CASSLDLRTSGGYEQYF	TGTGCCAGCAGCTTGGACTTGAGGACTAGCGGGGGATACGAGCAGTACTTC
TRBJ1-4	-	TRBV9	-	CASSVAGNEKLFF	TGTGCCAGCAGCGTAGCAGGGAATGAAAAACTGTTTTTT
TRBJ2-1	-	TRBV5-1	-	CASSLVRGAYNEQFF	TGCGCCAGCAGCTTGGTGCGGGGCGCGTACAATGAGCAGTTCTTC
TRBJ2-5	-	TRBV9	-	CASSVLTEETQYF	TGTGCCAGCAGCGTACTAACAGAAGAGACCCAGTACTTC
TRBJ2-7	-	TRBV7-3	-	CASSPLPGSGEQYF	TGTGCCAGCAGCCCCCTGCCAGGTTCAGGCGAGCAGTACTTC
TRBJ2-2	-	TRBV27	-	CASSLSRWDLRNTGELFF	TGTGCCAGCAGTTTGTCCAGATGGGACTTGAGGAACACCGGGGAGCTGTTTTTT
TRBJ1-4	-	TRBV6-5	-	CASRLKGGKLFF	TGTGCCAGCAGGCTGAAAGGCGGAAAACTGTTTTTT
TRBJ1-1	few	TRBV4-2	-	CASSQVVRGGNTEAFF	TGTGCCAGCAGCCAAGTAGTGAGAGGTGGGAACACTGAAGCTTTCTTT
TRBJ2-7	-	TRBV10-3	TRBD1	CAIRGRQGTEQYF	TGTGCCATCAGGGGGAGACAGGGCACCGAACAGTACTTC
TRBJ1-2	-	TRBV11-2	-	CASSLAGVNGYTF	TGTGCCAGCAGCTTGGCCGGGGTAAATGGCTACACCTTC